Below are 15 T cell receptor beta chains sequenced from a single sample in a study of blood T cell repertoires in COVID-19. Repertoires were generated with immunoSEQ multiplex PCR, while TCRdb's copy carries only in-frame clones and drops some. The table has 91,000 or so clones, just under 90% seen once; the top ten hold about 16%. Source material: peripheral blood. These receptors were taken from a human donor in a cohort sampled during active COVID-19.

The chain links TRBV7-9 to TRBJ2-7, with D possibly being TRBD1 (6 bases). Looked up from germline, CDR1 is SEHNR and CDR2 is FQNEAQ (reference sequence). The CDR3 is 15 residues long. Trimming shortened V by 5 bases and J by 7 bases, and 21 bases separated the two germline ends. The CDR3 sequence is CASSPAPQGNLEQYF. In DNA, the CDR3 is TGTGCCAGCAGCCCGGCACCGCAGGGGAACCTTGAGCAGTACTTC.

The chain couples TRBV28 to TRBJ1-3; 7 bases fit TRBD1. Germline CDR1 MDHEN, CDR2 SYDVKM. Trimming took 6 bases from V and 5 from J; bases not matched to a gene: 7. This CDR3 comprises 14 residues. This chain's CDR3 is CASRTGSHRNTIYF. The CDR3 DNA is TGTGCCAGCAGGACAGGGTCCCATCGAAACACCATATATTTT.

V gene TRBV4-3 combines with J gene TRBJ1-4; D is perhaps TRBD1 (5 bases). This CDR3 comprises 16 residues. Germline-derived CDR1 and CDR2 are LGHNA and YSLEER. Between the trimmed V and J ends, which lost 4 bases and 6 bases, there was a span of 18 bases. DNA for the CDR3: TGCGCCAGCAGCCGCCTCCCGGGGGGGAGGGATGAAAAACTGTTTTTT. Amino acid sequence: CASSRLPGGRDEKLFF.

In regard to this clone: A read error may produce the germline difference seen at one junction end. This chain joins TRBV4-2 and TRBJ1-2; no firm D call. The CDR3 totals 14 residues. Germline V gene sequence: CDR1 LGHNA, CDR2 YNFKEQ. The chain's CDR3 is CASSQEISLPPLAF. In nucleotides, the CDR3 is TGTGCCAGCAGCCAAGAAATCAGTCTTCCCCCGCTCGCCTTC.

In this sample, this clone turned up a few times. This rearrangement joins TRBV19 to TRBJ2-7; D is unclear. The CDR3 consists of 13 residues. Germline CDR1 reads LNHDA; CDR2 reads SQIVND (reference sequence). V was cut by 6 bases and J by 3 bases, with 12 bases left in between. CDR3 amino acids: CASSTGSYYEQYF. In DNA form, the CDR3 reads TGTGCCAGTAGCACCGGGTCCTACTACGAGCAGTACTTC.

The V and J genes are TRBV15 and TRBJ1-6; 7 nucleotides match TRBD1. Trimming removed 9 bases from V and 11 bases from J; junction bases left unmatched: 7. This CDR3 is 12 amino acids long. Germline V gene lookup returns CDR1 LNHNV and CDR2 YYDKDF (reference sequence). The CDR3 reads CATGRDRAPLHF. The CDR3 DNA sequence: TGTGCCACTGGCCGGGACAGAGCACCCCTCCACTTT.

The chain has TRBV18 and TRBJ1-3, with TRBD1 matching 10 bases. The junction had 3 bases not matched to a gene; V was cut back by 2 bases and J by 2 bases. Germline V gene lookup returns CDR1 KGHSH and CDR2 LQKENI. There are 16 residues in the CDR3. CDR3 coding DNA: TGTGCCAGCTCACCATCCGGACAGGGGGCTGGAAACACCATATATTTT. It codes for CASSPSGQGAGNTIYF.

The count of this clone is one. At one end, the junction sequence differs from germline, possibly due to a read error. The genes are TRBV19 and TRBJ1-2; 7 bases map to TRBD1. The CDR3 spans 15 residues. The V gene's germline CDR1 is LNHDA and CDR2 SQIVND (reference sequence). The CDR3 DNA reads TGCGCTACAGAGGGGCAGGGGGTTCAGTACTATGGCTACACCTTC. Protein: CATEGQGVQYYGYTF.

As for this clone: At one end the junction does not follow the germline gene, possibly because of a read error. Other DNA sequences in this sample translate to the same CDR3. The genes are TRBV19 and TRBJ1-1; weak D call: TRBD1 (6 bases). Germline CDR1 is LNHDA and CDR2 is SQIVND (reference sequence). The CDR3 has 12 amino acids. DNA for the CDR3: TGTGCCGTGATGGACAGCGATTATGAAGCTTTTTTT. This sequence encodes CAVMDSDYEAFF.

This clone was counted once. The chain recombines TRBV5-6 with TRBJ2-3, with 8 bases matching TRBD2. The V gene's germline CDR1 is SGHDT and CDR2 YYEEEE. Trimming took 4 bases from V and 1 from J; bases not matched to a gene: 8. CDR3 length: 16 residues. The DNA of the CDR3 is TGTGCCAGCAGCGTGCCGGGACTAGGACGCACAGATACGCAGTATTTT. It yields the protein CASSVPGLGRTDTQYF.

This chain connects TRBV24-1 to TRBJ2-7; a weak D match, TRBD1 (6 bases). The CDR3 covers 16 residues. The V gene's germline CDR1 is KGHDR and CDR2 SFDVKD. With 4 bases removed from V and 6 bases from J, the gap between germline ends came to 21 bases. The CDR3 sequence is CATSDSSPDSLVEQYF. The CDR3, as DNA: TGTGCCACCAGTGACTCCTCCCCGGACAGCCTAGTCGAGCAGTACTTC.

The chain uses TRBV6-5 and TRBJ1-2; D gene ambiguous. The CDR3 runs to 14 residues. V lost 4 bases to trimming and J lost 4 bases, with 13 bases between them. The germline V gene encodes CDR1 MNHEY and CDR2 SVGAGI. This chain's CDR3 is CASSWAPTFYGYTF. CDR3 nucleotide sequence: TGTGCCAGCAGTTGGGCACCAACCTTCTATGGCTACACCTTC.

This chain connects TRBV7-2 to TRBJ2-1; 9 bases line up with TRBD1. Germline loops: CDR1 SGHTA, CDR2 FQGNSA. V lost 5 bases and J lost 10; bases outside the gene matches: 18. The CDR3 totals 17 residues. In DNA form, the CDR3 reads TGTGCCAGCAGCATACGATTCGGGACAGGGTTTGGTGGGGAGCAGTTCTTC. Amino acids: CASSIRFGTGFGGEQFF.

The rearrangement uses TRBV29-1 and TRBJ2-5, with a weak D call TRBD2 (6 bases). The length of the CDR3 is 14 residues. The germline V and J ends were trimmed by 1 base and 4 bases, with 13 bases remaining between them. The V gene's germline CDR1 is SQVTM and CDR2 ANQGSEA. The CDR3 loop is CSVEGWGEGETQYF. DNA of the CDR3: TGCAGCGTTGAAGGGTGGGGGGAAGGAGAGACCCAGTACTTC.

The chain carries TRBV10-3 and TRBJ2-2, with a possible D match to TRBD2 (6 bases). Trimming removed 2 bases at V and 7 bases at J, with 11 bases between. In germline, CDR1 is ENHRY, CDR2 SYGVKD. The CDR3 sequence is 14 residues long. The CDR3 nucleotides read TGTGCCATCAGTGAGGGGGGGATGAACGGGGAGCTGTTTTTT. As protein: CAISEGGMNGELFF.